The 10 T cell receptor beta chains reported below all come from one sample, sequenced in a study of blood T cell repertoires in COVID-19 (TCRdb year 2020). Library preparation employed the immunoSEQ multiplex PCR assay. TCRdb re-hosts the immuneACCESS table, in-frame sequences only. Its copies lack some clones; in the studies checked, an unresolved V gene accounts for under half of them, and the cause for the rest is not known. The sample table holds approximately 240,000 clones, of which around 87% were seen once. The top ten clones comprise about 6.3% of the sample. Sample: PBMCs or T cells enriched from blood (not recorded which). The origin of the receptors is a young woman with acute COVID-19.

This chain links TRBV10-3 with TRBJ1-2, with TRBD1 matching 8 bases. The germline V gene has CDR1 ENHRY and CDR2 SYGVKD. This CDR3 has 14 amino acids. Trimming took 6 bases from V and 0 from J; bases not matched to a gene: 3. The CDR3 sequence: CAISATGANYGYTF. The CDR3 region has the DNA TGTGCCATCAGCGCGACAGGGGCTAACTATGGCTACACCTTC.

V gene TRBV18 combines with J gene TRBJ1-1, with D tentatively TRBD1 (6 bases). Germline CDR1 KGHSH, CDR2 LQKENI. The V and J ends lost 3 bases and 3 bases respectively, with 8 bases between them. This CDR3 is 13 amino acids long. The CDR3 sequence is CASSPRTDTEAFF. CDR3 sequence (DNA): TGTGCCAGCTCACCTCGGACAGACACTGAAGCTTTCTTT.

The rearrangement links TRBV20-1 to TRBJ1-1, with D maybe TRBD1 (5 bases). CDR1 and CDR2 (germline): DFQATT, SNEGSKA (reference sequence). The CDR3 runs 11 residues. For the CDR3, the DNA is TGCAGCGGGGGGACGGACACTGAAGCTTTCTTT. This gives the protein CSGGTDTEAFF.

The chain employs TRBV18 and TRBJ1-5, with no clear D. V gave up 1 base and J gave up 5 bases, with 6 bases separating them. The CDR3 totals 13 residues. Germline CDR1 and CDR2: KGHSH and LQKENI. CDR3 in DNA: TGTGCCAGCTCACCACTCCGGGATCAGCCCCAGCATTTT. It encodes CASSPLRDQPQHF. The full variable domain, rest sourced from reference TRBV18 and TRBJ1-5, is NAGVMQNPRHLVRRRGQEARLRCSPMKGHSHVYWYRQLPEEGLKFMVYLQKENIIDESGMPKERFSAEFPKEGPSILRIQQVVRGDSAAYFCASSPLRDQPQHFGDGTRLSIL.

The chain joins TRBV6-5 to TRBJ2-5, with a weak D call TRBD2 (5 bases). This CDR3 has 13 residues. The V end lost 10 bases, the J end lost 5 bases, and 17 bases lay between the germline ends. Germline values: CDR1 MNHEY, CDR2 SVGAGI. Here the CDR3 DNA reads TGTGCCACCATGGTCTTCGGGATGGAGACCCAGTACTTC. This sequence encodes CATMVFGMETQYF.

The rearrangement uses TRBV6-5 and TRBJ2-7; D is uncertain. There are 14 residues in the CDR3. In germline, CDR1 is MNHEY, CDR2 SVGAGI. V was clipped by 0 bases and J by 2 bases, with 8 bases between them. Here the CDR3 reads CASSYSAVPYEQYF. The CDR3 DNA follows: TGTGCCAGCAGTTACTCGGCAGTCCCCTACGAGCAGTACTTC.

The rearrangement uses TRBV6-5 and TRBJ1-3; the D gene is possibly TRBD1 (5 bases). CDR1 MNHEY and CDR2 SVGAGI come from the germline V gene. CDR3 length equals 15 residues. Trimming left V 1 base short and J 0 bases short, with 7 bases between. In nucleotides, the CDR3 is TGTGCCAGCAGTTACTGGGGCGACTCTGGAAACACCATATATTTT. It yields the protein CASSYWGDSGNTIYF.

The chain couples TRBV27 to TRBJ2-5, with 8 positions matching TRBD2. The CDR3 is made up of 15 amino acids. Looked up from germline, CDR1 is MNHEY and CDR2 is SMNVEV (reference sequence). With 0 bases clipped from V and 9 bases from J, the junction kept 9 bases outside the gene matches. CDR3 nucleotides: TGTGCCAGCAGTTTATCGGGAGCGGGAGCCCGTCCCCAGTACTTC. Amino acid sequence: CASSLSGAGARPQYF.

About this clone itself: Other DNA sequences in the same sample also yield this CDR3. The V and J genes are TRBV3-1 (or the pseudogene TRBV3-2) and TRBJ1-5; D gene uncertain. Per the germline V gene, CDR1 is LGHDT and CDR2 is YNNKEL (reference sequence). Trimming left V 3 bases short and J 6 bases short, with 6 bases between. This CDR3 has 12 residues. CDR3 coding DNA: TGTGCCAGCAGCCAGGGAGGTCAGCCCCAGCATTTT. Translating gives CASSQGGQPQHF.

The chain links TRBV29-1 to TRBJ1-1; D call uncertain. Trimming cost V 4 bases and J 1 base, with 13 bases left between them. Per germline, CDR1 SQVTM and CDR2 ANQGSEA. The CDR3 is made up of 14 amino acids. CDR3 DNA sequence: TGCAGCGTTGGGCCGGGGAGGCCGAACACTGAAGCTTTCTTT. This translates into CSVGPGRPNTEAFF.